This TCR beta chain was captured by sequencing in a study of memory CD4+ T cells and cytomegalovirus serostatus (dated by TCRdb to between 2018 and 2021). In terms of the full investigation: The cohort comprised about 33 healthy Belgian adults, 9 CMV seropositive and 24 CMV seronegative. CD4+ memory TCRbeta repertoires of a Belgian cohort with known cytomegalovirus serostatus were sequenced in order to replicate a published TCR-based CMV serostatus classifier.

Genomic DNA was extracted from sorted cells with the Quick-DNA Microprep Kit. Amplification of TCRbeta DNA was done with the immunoSEQ hsTCRbeta kit, following the protocol from the manufacturer. An Illumina MiSeq instrument was used to sequence the TCRbeta libraries. In the authors' own workflow: Removing out-of-frame sequences left a few million distinct TCRbeta sequences, an average of around 70,000 per individual. Each individual was scored according to the count of about 150 previously reported CMV-associated TCRbeta sequences and the total productive distinct TCRbeta count. A beta-binomial model was reimplemented in Python, and random forests from scikit-learn, run with default parameters, were trained on data from the US cohort. Classifier performance on the Belgian cohort was summarized as median AUC with percentile confidence intervals over 10,000 bootstrap iterations. TCRdb retrieved this table from immuneACCESS and kept in-frame rearrangements only. Not all clones are present; in checked studies, unresolved V genes account for under half, and no reason is known for the remainder. The V and J calls and the clone size are those of that table, but D and trimming were determined from the DNA. The sample data list 75,000 to 95,000 clones, and about 85% of these were observed just once. Clones ranked in the top ten supply around 0.78% of the sample.

A FACSAria II was used to sort memory CD4+ T cells, defined as single viable CD3+CD4+CD8-CD45RO+ cells. CMV serostatus was determined with a Roche Elecsys assay detecting serum IgG against CMV pp150, pp28, p38 and p52. Following thawing, total CD4+ T cells were enriched through positive selection using CD4 magnetic microbeads. The samples came from a different study that was designed specifically to examine the CD4+ T cell memory repertoire. Peripheral blood mononuclear cells were isolated and cryopreserved following standard operating procedures; serum was stored at -80 °C. The staining relied on CD3-PerCP (BW264/56), CD4-APC (RPA-T4), CD45RO-PE (UCHT1) and CD8-Pacific Orange (3B5) antibodies, and Sytox blue was used to exclude non-viable cells. Trimming removed 1 base from V and 3 bases from J, leaving 9 bases between the germline ends. From the cysteine through the phenylalanine, the CDR3 covers 14 amino acids. Only the CDR3 portion is preserved as DNA: 42 bases, with reading frame beginning at the first base. For CDR1 and CDR2, the germline V gene lists SGHTA and FQGTGA.

About this clone: It lacks a known antigen. Nothing much larger sits one base from this clone, and base qualities are not available.

Broad study findings and their caveats: CMV serostatus prediction reached a median bootstrapped AUC of nearly 0.96 with the original framework and 0.91 with a US-trained random forest. Of about 180 previously reported CMV-associated TCRbeta sequences, approximately 70 appeared in the CD4+ memory repertoires, each in one to five individuals. The results were read as suggesting that the CMV-associated TCR signature is, for the most part, present in the CD4+ memory repertoire. Only CD4+CD45RO+ memory cells were sequenced, unlike the original study, which covered naive and memory CD4+ and CD8+ populations. The original-framework classifier achieved a median bootstrapped AUC of around 0.95 with a 95% CI of 0.76-1.00 on the Belgian cohort.

The V and J segments used are TRBV7-3 and TRBJ1-1; the D gene cannot be resolved reliably. The specimen was memory CD4+ T cells from blood. The receptor's source is an adult in good health and CMV-seronegative. The CDR3 region has the sequence CASSLNAADTEAFF. The sequence in DNA is TGTGCCAGCAGCTTAAACGCGGCTGACACTGAAGCTTTCTTT.